Listed below are T cell receptor beta chains from one sample, sequenced in a study of neoadjuvant anti-PD-1 for oral cavity cancer. Only in-frame clones appear in the TCRdb table, and some are missing; sequencing was by immunoSEQ multiplex PCR. Of 15,000 or so clones listed, approximately 67% are singletons. The material was PBMCs, obtained before nivolumab (anti-PD-1) treatment. The source is a person between 40 and 79 years old with oral cavity squamous cell carcinoma. CDR3s leave out the opening cysteine and the closing phenylalanine or tryptophan.

v_call: TRBV10-1
j_call: TRBJ2-7
cdr3_aa: ASSEGGPKYEQY

v_call: TRBV29-1
j_call: TRBJ2-5
cdr3_aa: SVENPGQRYQETQY

v_call: TRBV6-1
j_call: TRBJ1-5
cdr3_aa: ASSEEGGSQPQH

v_call: TRBV9
j_call: TRBJ2-7
cdr3_aa: ASSPVVGNSYEQY

v_call: TRBV10-3
j_call: TRBJ1-3
cdr3_aa: AIMATGNTIY

v_call: TRBV9
j_call: TRBJ2-2
cdr3_aa: ASSVSWQINTGELF

v_call: TRBV30
j_call: TRBJ2-3
cdr3_aa: AWRQGVTDTQY

v_call: TRBV7-6
j_call: TRBJ2-3
cdr3_aa: ASSLGTASDTQY

v_call: TRBV19
j_call: TRBJ2-5
cdr3_aa: ASSTRERGFQETQY

v_call: TRBV11-3
j_call: TRBJ1-1
cdr3_aa: ASSLDINTEAF

v_call: TRBV6-6
j_call: TRBJ1-4
cdr3_aa: ASSYSGAAGEKLF

v_call: TRBV11-2
j_call: TRBJ1-1
cdr3_aa: ASSFGQEAF

v_call: TRBV6-5
j_call: TRBJ1-1
cdr3_aa: ASSSPLGRVTEAF

v_call: TRBV9
j_call: TRBJ1-1
cdr3_aa: ASSGGQWTEAF

v_call: TRBV10-3
j_call: TRBJ2-5
cdr3_aa: AISEEGLTKGTQY

v_call: TRBV5-1
j_call: TRBJ2-2
cdr3_aa: ASSLRAVTGELF

v_call: TRBV4-1
j_call: TRBJ1-2
cdr3_aa: ASSQDPVVGGYGYT

v_call: TRBV6-5
j_call: TRBJ2-7
cdr3_aa: ASSSPPGDFA

v_call: TRBV29-1
j_call: TRBJ2-3
cdr3_aa: SVSAGGDTDTQY

v_call: TRBV14
j_call: TRBJ2-6
cdr3_aa: ASSQLNSGANVLT

v_call: TRBV10-3
j_call: TRBJ1-4
cdr3_aa: AISGSPGSTNEKLF

v_call: TRBV4-1
j_call: TRBJ2-5
cdr3_aa: ASSQGEQRRETQY

v_call: TRBV9
j_call: TRBJ2-3
cdr3_aa: ASSVGGTRSTDTQY

v_call: TRBV5-1
j_call: TRBJ2-7
cdr3_aa: ASSLAGTYEQY

v_call: TRBV4-1
j_call: TRBJ1-4
cdr3_aa: ASSLRDRGFTNEKLF